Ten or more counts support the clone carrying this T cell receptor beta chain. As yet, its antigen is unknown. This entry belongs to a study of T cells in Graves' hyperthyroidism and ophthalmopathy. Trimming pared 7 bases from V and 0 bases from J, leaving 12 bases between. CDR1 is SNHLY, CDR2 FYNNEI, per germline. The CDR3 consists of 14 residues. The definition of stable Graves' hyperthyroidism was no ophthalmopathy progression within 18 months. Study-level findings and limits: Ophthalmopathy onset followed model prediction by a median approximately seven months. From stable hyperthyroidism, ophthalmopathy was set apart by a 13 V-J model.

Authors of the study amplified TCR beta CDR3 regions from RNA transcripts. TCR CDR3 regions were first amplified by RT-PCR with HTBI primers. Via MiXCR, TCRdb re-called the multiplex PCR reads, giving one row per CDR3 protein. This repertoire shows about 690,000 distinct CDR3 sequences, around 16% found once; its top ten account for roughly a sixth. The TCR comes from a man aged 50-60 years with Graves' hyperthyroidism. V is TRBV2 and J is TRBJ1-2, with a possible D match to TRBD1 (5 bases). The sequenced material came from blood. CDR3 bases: TGTGCCAGCACCCTTGGGGCGACTAACTATGGCTACACCTTC. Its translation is CASTLGATNYGYTF.